The rows below give T cell receptor beta chains drawn from one sample of a study of regulatory T cells in long-lasting Graves disease. A single record per CDR3 protein comes from TCRdb applying MiXCR to the multiplex PCR reads. The sample gives 200,000 to 250,000 distinct CDR3 sequences, roughly 18% of which show up once; approximately 12% is in the top ten. The same sample was also studied in work on T cells in Graves' hyperthyroidism and ophthalmopathy.

Sequenced material: peripheral blood mononuclear cells (PBMCs), taken at new diagnosis, from a patient treated with antithyroid drugs. These receptors were taken from a woman aged 30 to 39 with Graves disease. CDR3s include the opening cysteine and the closing phenylalanine or tryptophan. The D gene is left open where the match is weak. The size of a clone is reported for some rows only, either as once, few or many, or as a class for expanded clones.

J gene: TRBJ1-2
clone size: -
V gene: TRBV18
D gene: TRBD1
CDR3 protein: CASSRTGATNYGYTF
CDR3 DNA: TGTGCCAGCTCCCGGACAGGGGCAACTAACTATGGCTACACCTTC

J gene: TRBJ1-2
clone size: many
V gene: TRBV5-1
D gene: -
CDR3 protein: CASSQGGGYTF
CDR3 DNA: TGCGCCAGCAGCCAGGGCGGCGGCTACACCTTC

J gene: TRBJ1-1
clone size: -
V gene: TRBV18
D gene: -
CDR3 protein: CASPVKQRNTEAFF
CDR3 DNA: TGTGCCAGCCCAGTTAAACAGAGGAACACTGAAGCTTTCTTT

J gene: TRBJ1-1
clone size: -
V gene: TRBV28
D gene: TRBD1
CDR3 protein: CASSTTGTGTGTEAFF
CDR3 DNA: TGTGCCAGCAGTACGACCGGGACAGGGACCGGCACTGAAGCTTTCTTT

J gene: TRBJ2-2
clone size: many
V gene: TRBV24-1
D gene: TRBD2
CDR3 protein: CATSEIGSGENGELFF
CDR3 DNA: TGTGCCACCAGTGAGATCGGTAGCGGGGAGAACGGGGAGCTGTTTTTT

J gene: TRBJ2-7
clone size: -
V gene: TRBV7-9
D gene: -
CDR3 protein: CASSLAAIRGDEQYF
CDR3 DNA: TGTGCCAGCAGCTTAGCGGCGATCCGAGGGGACGAGCAGTACTTC

J gene: TRBJ2-1
clone size: few
V gene: TRBV29-1
D gene: -
CDR3 protein: CSVEERVSYNEQFF
CDR3 DNA: TGCAGCGTTGAAGAACGCGTCTCCTACAATGAGCAGTTCTTC

J gene: TRBJ2-5
clone size: few
V gene: TRBV5-4
D gene: -
CDR3 protein: CASSHDREATQYF
CDR3 DNA: TGTGCCAGCAGTCACGACAGGGAGGCGACCCAGTACTTC

J gene: TRBJ1-6
clone size: -
V gene: TRBV5-4
D gene: -
CDR3 protein: CASSLKNPGGGSYNSPLHF
CDR3 DNA: TGTGCCAGCAGCTTGAAAAATCCCGGGGGAGGCTCCTATAATTCACCCCTCCACTTT

J gene: TRBJ1-1
clone size: many
V gene: TRBV6-1
D gene: -
CDR3 protein: CASSPGVTNTEAFF
CDR3 DNA: TGTGCCAGCAGCCCGGGGGTGACGAACACTGAAGCTTTCTTT

J gene: TRBJ2-5
clone size: -
V gene: TRBV9
D gene: TRBD2
CDR3 protein: CASSVISGGKETQYF
CDR3 DNA: TGTGCCAGCAGCGTGATTAGCGGGGGGAAAGAGACCCAGTACTTC

J gene: TRBJ1-1
clone size: many
V gene: TRBV5-1
D gene: TRBD1
CDR3 protein: CASRDRGERNTEAFF
CDR3 DNA: TGCGCCAGCAGAGACAGGGGGGAGAGGAACACTGAAGCTTTCTTT

J gene: TRBJ1-2
clone size: many
V gene: TRBV28
D gene: -
CDR3 protein: CASSLPSVKFHGYTF
CDR3 DNA: TGTGCCAGCAGTTTACCCTCAGTTAAGTTCCATGGCTACACCTTC

J gene: TRBJ1-4
clone size: -
V gene: TRBV6-1
D gene: TRBD1
CDR3 protein: CASGRQGDSEKLFF
CDR3 DNA: TGTGCCAGCGGGAGACAGGGGGATAGTGAAAAACTGTTTTTT

J gene: TRBJ1-2
clone size: many
V gene: TRBV2
D gene: -
CDR3 protein: CASSVLSYHGYTF
CDR3 DNA: TGTGCCAGCAGTGTCCTGTCTTACCACGGCTACACCTTC

J gene: TRBJ2-5
clone size: many
V gene: TRBV6-2/TRBV6-3
D gene: -
CDR3 protein: CASSYTGKETQYF
CDR3 DNA: TGTGCCAGCAGTTATACAGGGAAAGAGACCCAGTACTTC

J gene: TRBJ2-1
clone size: many
V gene: TRBV12-3/TRBV12-4
D gene: -
CDR3 protein: CASVAYNEQFF
CDR3 DNA: TGTGCCAGCGTCGCCTACAATGAGCAGTTCTTC

J gene: TRBJ2-3
clone size: -
V gene: TRBV20-1
D gene: TRBD2
CDR3 protein: CSAGRLAEVDTQYF
CDR3 DNA: TGCAGTGCTGGAAGACTAGCGGAGGTGGATACGCAGTATTTT

J gene: TRBJ2-7
clone size: many
V gene: TRBV5-1
D gene: -
CDR3 protein: CASSYGVTSYEQYF
CDR3 DNA: TGCGCCAGCAGCTACGGGGTTACCTCCTACGAGCAGTACTTC

J gene: TRBJ2-3
clone size: -
V gene: TRBV9
D gene: -
CDR3 protein: CASSVDGATGTQYF
CDR3 DNA: TGTGCCAGCAGCGTAGACGGGGCAACAGGTACGCAGTATTTT

J gene: TRBJ2-3
clone size: few
V gene: TRBV7-9
D gene: -
CDR3 protein: CASSFEGGAHTDTQYF
CDR3 DNA: TGTGCCAGCAGCTTTGAGGGGGGGGCCCACACAGATACGCAGTATTTT

J gene: TRBJ2-1
clone size: -
V gene: TRBV20-1
D gene: -
CDR3 protein: CSWGGPYNEQFF
CDR3 DNA: TGCAGTTGGGGGGGGCCCTACAATGAGCAGTTCTTC

J gene: TRBJ1-6
clone size: many
V gene: TRBV10-2
D gene: -
CDR3 protein: CASSVAGARSPLHF
CDR3 DNA: TGCGCCAGCAGTGTGGCAGGGGCGCGTTCACCCCTCCACTTT

J gene: TRBJ2-2
clone size: many
V gene: TRBV15
D gene: -
CDR3 protein: CATSRGSSTGELFF
CDR3 DNA: TGTGCCACCAGCAGAGGTTCTTCCACCGGGGAGCTGTTTTTT

J gene: TRBJ1-6
clone size: -
V gene: TRBV27
D gene: -
CDR3 protein: CASSITDLGRNSPLHF
CDR3 DNA: TGTGCCAGCAGTATTACGGACCTAGGTCGGAATTCACCCCTCCACTTT

J gene: TRBJ2-2
clone size: many
V gene: TRBV10-1
D gene: -
CDR3 protein: CASKRAPNTGELFF
CDR3 DNA: TGCGCCAGCAAACGGGCCCCGAACACCGGGGAGCTGTTTTTT

J gene: TRBJ1-5
clone size: many
V gene: TRBV12-5
D gene: -
CDR3 protein: CASGLVHVLGARQLPNQPQHF
CDR3 DNA: TGTGCTAGTGGTTTGGTACACGTCTTAGGGGCGAGACAATTACCCAATCAGCCCCAGCATTTT

J gene: TRBJ1-6
clone size: many
V gene: TRBV30
D gene: -
CDR3 protein: CAWSAAGTNNSPLHF
CDR3 DNA: TGTGCCTGGAGTGCCGCCGGGACGAATAATTCACCCCTCCACTTT

J gene: TRBJ2-5
clone size: -
V gene: TRBV11-3
D gene: TRBD2
CDR3 protein: CASSERGSQGETQYF
CDR3 DNA: TGTGCCAGCAGTGAGCGCGGGAGTCAAGGAGAGACCCAGTACTTC

J gene: TRBJ1-1
clone size: -
V gene: TRBV29-1
D gene: -
CDR3 protein: CSVLQGLNTEAFF
CDR3 DNA: TGCAGCGTTCTACAGGGTCTGAACACTGAAGCTTTCTTT

J gene: TRBJ2-7
clone size: few
V gene: TRBV5-5
D gene: -
CDR3 protein: CASSLVGLTYEQYF
CDR3 DNA: TGTGCCAGCAGCTTGGTAGGACTTACCTACGAGCAGTACTTC

J gene: TRBJ1-1
clone size: many
V gene: TRBV27
D gene: -
CDR3 protein: CASRSWGREDTEAFF
CDR3 DNA: TGTGCCAGCAGGTCTTGGGGGCGAGAGGACACTGAAGCTTTCTTT

J gene: TRBJ2-1
clone size: -
V gene: TRBV7-9
D gene: -
CDR3 protein: CASSLGARHKQYNEQFF
CDR3 DNA: TGTGCCAGCAGCTTAGGCGCTAGACATAAGCAGTACAATGAGCAGTTCTTC

J gene: TRBJ2-5
clone size: many
V gene: TRBV3-1
D gene: -
CDR3 protein: CASSLPRGASRETQYF
CDR3 DNA: TGTGCCAGCAGCCTTCCTAGGGGGGCCAGCAGGGAGACCCAGTACTTC

J gene: TRBJ1-5
clone size: -
V gene: TRBV28
D gene: -
CDR3 protein: CASSRTGFMEAQHF
CDR3 DNA: TGTGCCAGCAGTCGAACAGGTTTCATGGAAGCCCAGCATTTT

J gene: TRBJ2-2
clone size: many
V gene: TRBV2
D gene: TRBD2
CDR3 protein: CASSDGGSVIGELFF
CDR3 DNA: TGTGCCAGCAGTGACGGCGGGAGTGTAATCGGGGAGCTGTTTTTT

J gene: TRBJ2-7
clone size: many
V gene: TRBV27
D gene: -
CDR3 protein: CASSFRLSNEQYF
CDR3 DNA: TGTGCCAGCAGTTTCCGCCTGTCTAACGAGCAGTACTTC

J gene: TRBJ2-6
clone size: many
V gene: TRBV11-2
D gene: -
CDR3 protein: CASSPIGRLSGANVLTF
CDR3 DNA: TGTGCCAGCAGTCCGATTGGGCGCCTCTCTGGGGCCAACGTCCTGACTTTC

J gene: TRBJ1-4
clone size: -
V gene: TRBV29-1
D gene: -
CDR3 protein: CSVEDPHRANEKLFF
CDR3 DNA: TGCAGCGTTGAAGATCCCCACAGGGCTAATGAAAAACTGTTTTTT

J gene: TRBJ2-3
clone size: many
V gene: TRBV4-2
D gene: TRBD2
CDR3 protein: CASSHQRGEVDTQYF
CDR3 DNA: TGTGCCAGCAGTCACCAGCGGGGGGAAGTGGATACGCAGTATTTT

J gene: TRBJ2-7
clone size: many
V gene: TRBV10-2
D gene: TRBD1
CDR3 protein: CASSDTRTGSYEQYF
CDR3 DNA: TGCGCCAGCAGCGACACTCGGACAGGTTCCTACGAGCAGTACTTC

J gene: TRBJ1-2
clone size: many
V gene: TRBV12-3/TRBV12-4
D gene: -
CDR3 protein: CASSTGYGYTF
CDR3 DNA: TGTGCCAGCAGTACAGGGTATGGCTACACCTTC

J gene: TRBJ2-3
clone size: many
V gene: TRBV6-1
D gene: TRBD2
CDR3 protein: CASSVAGGTDTQYF
CDR3 DNA: TGTGCCAGCAGTGTAGCGGGAGGCACAGATACGCAGTATTTT

J gene: TRBJ2-1
clone size: many
V gene: TRBV7-2
D gene: TRBD2
CDR3 protein: CASRTSGISYNEQFF
CDR3 DNA: TGTGCCAGCAGGACTAGCGGAATCTCCTACAATGAGCAGTTCTTC

J gene: TRBJ2-3
clone size: many
V gene: TRBV24-1
D gene: -
CDR3 protein: CATSGPADEGNTDTQYF
CDR3 DNA: TGTGCCACCAGTGGGCCAGCCGACGAGGGCAACACAGATACGCAGTATTTT

J gene: TRBJ1-1
clone size: many
V gene: TRBV19
D gene: -
CDR3 protein: CASSMLGRDGEAFF
CDR3 DNA: TGTGCCAGTAGTATGTTGGGCCGGGACGGTGAAGCTTTCTTT

J gene: TRBJ2-5
clone size: -
V gene: TRBV30
D gene: TRBD2
CDR3 protein: CAWGSLAGVQETQYF
CDR3 DNA: TGTGCCTGGGGTTCACTAGCGGGAGTACAAGAGACCCAGTACTTC

J gene: TRBJ2-2
clone size: many
V gene: TRBV19
D gene: -
CDR3 protein: CASRRTFPGGELFF
CDR3 DNA: TGTGCCAGTAGGAGGACCTTTCCGGGCGGGGAGCTGTTTTTT

J gene: TRBJ2-5
clone size: -
V gene: TRBV11-2
D gene: TRBD1
CDR3 protein: CASAWTGEETQYF
CDR3 DNA: TGTGCCAGCGCATGGACAGGGGAGGAGACACAGTACTTC

J gene: TRBJ2-7
clone size: many
V gene: TRBV5-1
D gene: TRBD2
CDR3 protein: CASSWGLAGAYEQYF
CDR3 DNA: TGCGCCAGCAGCTGGGGACTCGCGGGAGCCTACGAGCAGTACTTC

J gene: TRBJ1-2
clone size: many
V gene: TRBV5-1
D gene: -
CDR3 protein: CASSLKGRAYGNGYTF
CDR3 DNA: TGTGCCAGCAGCTTGAAGGGCAGGGCTTATGGGAATGGCTACACCTTC

J gene: TRBJ2-7
clone size: many
V gene: TRBV9
D gene: -
CDR3 protein: CASSPGEPTKEQYF
CDR3 DNA: TGTGCCAGCAGCCCCGGGGAGCCTACGAAGGAGCAGTACTTC

J gene: TRBJ1-1
clone size: many
V gene: TRBV12-3/TRBV12-4
D gene: TRBD1
CDR3 protein: CASERAGTVNTEAFF
CDR3 DNA: TGTGCCAGCGAACGCGCCGGGACAGTGAACACTGAAGCTTTCTTT

J gene: TRBJ2-3
clone size: many
V gene: TRBV28
D gene: TRBD2
CDR3 protein: CASSDSGGRWTDTQYF
CDR3 DNA: TGTGCCAGCAGTGATAGCGGGGGGAGATGGACAGATACGCAGTATTTT

J gene: TRBJ2-3
clone size: few
V gene: TRBV19
D gene: TRBD1
CDR3 protein: CASNFGQGGTDTQYF
CDR3 DNA: TGTGCCAGTAATTTCGGACAGGGAGGAACAGATACGCAGTATTTT

J gene: TRBJ1-4
clone size: -
V gene: TRBV20-1
D gene: TRBD1
CDR3 protein: CSARSLRTGVEKLFF
CDR3 DNA: TGCAGTGCTAGGTCCTTGAGGACAGGGGTCGAAAAACTGTTTTTT

J gene: TRBJ2-3
clone size: few
V gene: TRBV19
D gene: -
CDR3 protein: CASSIGQSETDTQYF
CDR3 DNA: TGTGCCAGTAGTATAGGGCAGTCTGAGACAGATACGCAGTATTTT

J gene: TRBJ1-1
clone size: many
V gene: TRBV28
D gene: -
CDR3 protein: CASSPARQNTEAFF
CDR3 DNA: TGTGCCAGCAGTCCAGCCCGACAGAACACTGAAGCTTTCTTT